A single sample gave rise to the 25 T cell receptor beta chains below, sequenced in a study of radiotherapy plus CTLA-4 blockade in lung cancer. Profiling relied on immunoSEQ multiplex PCR, and the TCRdb table lists in-frame clones only, not all of them. The sample includes some 71,000 clones, less than 85% of them seen just once. The input for sequencing was peripheral blood, taken from a patient treated with radiotherapy plus ipilimumab. The receptors derive from a human donor with non-small cell lung cancer whose response to radiotherapy plus ipilimumab could not be evaluated. Some clones in this sample may be carry-over from other donors' samples.

The CDR3 region has the DNA TGTGCCAGCAGTGAAGACTATCTTCGTTCGGGGAACACTGAAGCTTTCTTT. Translated, it gives CASSEDYLRSGNTEAFF. The V gene is TRBV2, the J gene TRBJ1-1, with D hard to call. The V gene's germline CDR1 is SNHLY and CDR2 FYNNEI. The CDR3 has 17 residues. V was pared by 1 base and J by 1 base, with 16 bases between.

This clone was counted a single time. J is TRBJ2-7 and V is TRBV4-1; 11 bases map to TRBD1. The V gene end was trimmed by 4 bases and the J gene end by 4 bases; junction bases not matched to a gene: 6. CDR3 length: 15 residues. Germline CDR1 MGHRA, CDR2 YSYEKL. CDR3 coding DNA: TGCGCCAGCAGCCCCAGGGGACAGGGGGGATACGAGCAGTACTTC. Its translation is CASSPRGQGGYEQYF.

The rearrangement uses TRBV2 and TRBJ2-5; maybe TRBD1 (6 bases). The CDR3 covers 15 residues. The germline V gene encodes CDR1 SNHLY and CDR2 FYNNEI. V lost 7 bases and J 4 bases, leaving 19 bases between the germline ends. The CDR3 here is CASNPRTVRGETQYF. The CDR3 DNA reads TGTGCCAGCAACCCAAGGACAGTCCGGGGAGAGACCCAGTACTTC.

This chain links TRBV28 with TRBJ1-2; TRBD1 might be the D (6 bases). This CDR3 has 17 amino acids. V lost 7 bases and J 1 base, leaving 22 bases between the germline ends. Germline CDR1 reads MDHEN; CDR2 reads SYDVKM. CDR3 protein: CASIPPGARGDNYGYTF. For the CDR3, the DNA is TGTGCCAGCATTCCTCCAGGGGCCCGGGGCGATAACTATGGCTACACCTTC.

The chain joins TRBV7-2 to TRBJ2-7; 8 nucleotides align to TRBD1. This CDR3 is 15 amino acids long. Germline V gene data show CDR1 as SGHTA and CDR2 as FQGNSA. V dropped 5 bases and J dropped 3; count of bases not matched to a gene: 9. CDR3 DNA sequence: TGTGCCAGCAGCCTCGGACAGGGCGCTTTCTACGAGCAGTACTTC. It codes for CASSLGQGAFYEQYF.

This chain joins TRBV27 and TRBJ2-6; D uncertain. The CDR3 contains 15 residues. V was pared by 3 bases and J by 4 bases, with 10 bases between. CDR1 is MNHEY and CDR2 is SMNVEV in the germline V gene (reference sequence). The CDR3 DNA sequence: TGTGCCAGCAGTTTGCGTAACTCAGGGGCCAACGTCCTGACTTTC. Translated, it gives CASSLRNSGANVLTF. The full variable domain, with the rest looked up from reference TRBV27 and TRBJ2-6, is EAQVTQNPRYLITVTGKKLTVTCSQNMNHEYMSWYRQDPGLGLRQIYYSMNVEVTDKGDVPEGYKVSRKEKRNFPLILESPSPNQTSLYFCASSLRNSGANVLTFGAGSRLTVL.

The chain is built from TRBV6-5 and TRBJ2-7; TRBD1 agrees at 10 bases. In germline, CDR1 is MNHEY, CDR2 SVGAGI. The CDR3 is 15 residues long. V dropped 6 bases and J dropped 2; count of bases not matched to a gene: 7. The CDR3: CASRPRDRGTYEQYF. CDR3 sequence (DNA): TGTGCCAGCAGGCCCCGGGACAGGGGTACCTACGAGCAGTACTTC.

This chain's CDR3 is CASSLTGGSYNEQFF. The CDR3 region has the DNA TGTGCCAGCAGCCTAACAGGGGGCTCCTACAATGAGCAGTTCTTC. The chain recombines TRBV7-9 with TRBJ2-1; 8 nucleotides match TRBD1. Germline V gene sequence: CDR1 SEHNR, CDR2 FQNEAQ (reference sequence). With 5 bases clipped from V and 0 bases from J, the junction kept 3 bases outside the gene matches. The CDR3 has 15 amino acids.

This sequence joins TRBV19 and TRBJ2-2; D might be TRBD1 (5 bases). Per germline, CDR1 LNHDA and CDR2 SQIVND (reference sequence). Deletions cut 5 bases from V and 6 bases from J, with 10 bases between. The CDR3 length is 13 residues. The CDR3 bases are TGTGCCAGTAGTCCAAGGGGTGCCGGGGAGCTGTTTTTT. Translation gives CASSPRGAGELFF.

The chain joins TRBV30 to TRBJ1-2, with TRBD1 as a possible D gene (6 bases). Germline values: CDR1 GTSNPN, CDR2 SVGIG (reference sequence). V was shortened by 8 bases and J by 1 base, with 14 bases between the two germline ends. The CDR3 loop spans 13 amino acids. CDR3 sequence: CAGRTADNYGYTF. CDR3 nucleotides: TGTGCCGGTCGGACAGCCGATAACTATGGCTACACCTTC.

J is TRBJ2-3 and V is TRBV18, with D tentatively TRBD1 (5 bases). Trimming shortened V by 0 bases and J by 4 bases, and 11 bases separated the two germline ends. Germline lookup yields CDR1 KGHSH and CDR2 LQKENI. This CDR3 contains 15 residues. The CDR3 loop is CASSPPSQGSDTQYF. The CDR3 coding sequence is TGTGCCAGCTCACCACCCAGCCAGGGTTCAGATACGCAGTATTTT.

The chain recombines TRBV18 with TRBJ1-4, with TRBD1 as a possible D gene (6 bases). The germline V gene encodes CDR1 KGHSH and CDR2 LQKENI. V lost 0 bases to trimming and J lost 6 bases, with 11 bases between them. The CDR3 runs 15 residues. The CDR3 DNA reads as TGTGCCAGCTCACCACCAGGGGGTCAGTATGAAAAACTGTTTTTT. Its protein product is CASSPPGGQYEKLFF.

J is TRBJ2-3 and V is TRBV5-1; TRBD1 is a possible D gene (5 bases). CDR1 and CDR2 from the germline V gene are SGHRS and YFSETQ. The CDR3 is 15 amino acids. V lost 4 bases, J lost 7 bases, and 19 bases lay in between. This CDR3 reads CASSPRGDRDNTQYF. The CDR3 nucleotides read TGCGCCAGCAGCCCTAGGGGCGATCGTGATAATACGCAGTATTTT.

The V gene is TRBV5-5, the J gene TRBJ1-1; 10 bases fit TRBD1. Germline V gene sequence: CDR1 SGHKS, CDR2 YYEKEE (reference sequence). V gave up 4 bases and J gave up 0 bases; unmatched junction bases: 6. This CDR3 contains 16 residues. This chain's CDR3 is CASSDRQGALNTEAFF. The CDR3 DNA follows: TGTGCCAGCAGCGATCGACAGGGGGCCTTGAACACTGAAGCTTTCTTT.

The chain employs TRBV18 and TRBJ1-2, with 7 bases lining up with TRBD1. V dropped 3 bases and J dropped 2; count of bases not matched to a gene: 6. CDR1 is KGHSH and CDR2 is LQKENI in the germline V gene. The CDR3 totals 15 residues. CDR3 nucleotide sequence: TGTGCCAGCTCACCGATGGACAGGATGAACTATGGCTACACCTTC. Translated: CASSPMDRMNYGYTF. Full variable domain (rest looked up from reference TRBV18 and TRBJ1-2): NAGVMQNPRHLVRRRGQEARLRCSPMKGHSHVYWYRQLPEEGLKFMVYLQKENIIDESGMPKERFSAEFPKEGPSILRIQQVVRGDSAAYFCASSPMDRMNYGYTFGSGTRLTVV.

This chain connects TRBV18 to TRBJ1-1; 11 bases line up with TRBD1. Germline V gene sequence: CDR1 KGHSH, CDR2 LQKENI. This CDR3 contains 17 residues. Germline trimming cut 3 bases from V and 4 bases from J; bases unmatched to any gene: 10. CDR3: CASSPHQGDRGGTEAFF. The CDR3 DNA sequence: TGTGCCAGCTCACCCCACCAGGGGGACAGGGGGGGCACTGAAGCTTTCTTT.

The CDR3 DNA reads TGTGCCTGGAGTGGAATTAGGAACACTGAAGCTTTCTTT. This sequence encodes CAWSGIRNTEAFF. V and J are TRBV30 and TRBJ1-1; no firm D call. The V gene's germline CDR1 is GTSNPN and CDR2 SVGIG (reference sequence). Trimming cost V 1 base and J 1 base, with 7 bases left between them. The CDR3 has 13 amino acids.

V and J are TRBV19 and TRBJ1-4; TRBD1 is a possible D gene (5 bases). V lost 6 bases and J lost 0, with 14 bases in between. CDR1 and CDR2 (germline): LNHDA, SQIVND (reference sequence). The CDR3 is made up of 16 amino acids. The CDR3 reads CASSEKGFTTNEKLFF. The DNA for the CDR3 is TGTGCCAGTAGCGAGAAGGGGTTTACAACTAATGAAAAACTGTTTTTT.

The rearrangement links TRBV5-4 to TRBJ2-3; TRBD2 matches at 8 bases. Germline V gene data show CDR1 as SGHNT and CDR2 as YYREEE (reference sequence). The CDR3 contains 15 residues. Unmatched junction bases numbered 6, after V lost 0 bases and J lost 6 bases. CDR3: CASSLASGGEDTQYF. The CDR3 bases are TGTGCCAGCAGCTTGGCGAGCGGGGGTGAGGATACGCAGTATTTT.

The chain recombines TRBV7-2 with TRBJ1-1; TRBD1 is a possible D gene (6 bases). This CDR3 spans 15 amino acids. V lost 5 bases and J 2 bases, leaving 15 bases between the germline ends. Germline V gives CDR1 SGHTA, CDR2 FQGNSA. The CDR3 here is CASSANGQSNTEAFF. CDR3 in DNA: TGTGCCAGCAGCGCGAATGGACAGTCCAACACTGAAGCTTTCTTT.

The chain combines TRBV9 with TRBJ1-2; D perhaps matches TRBD1 (5 bases). CDR3 size: 15 residues. Germline V CDR1 and CDR2: SGDLS, YYNGEE. The ends were cut back, 0 bases at V and 8 bases at J, with 17 bases in the middle. In DNA, the CDR3 is TGTGCCAGCAGCGTAGTAACGGCGCAGGGCGGCGGCTACACCTTC. Protein product: CASSVVTAQGGGYTF.

This chain uses TRBV5-1 with TRBJ1-3, with D possibly being TRBD1 (6 bases). Germline CDR1 reads SGHRS; CDR2 reads YFSETQ. V gave up 4 bases and J gave up 0 bases, with 14 bases separating them. CDR3 size: 16 residues. The CDR3 region is CASSDGQPISGNTIYF. The CDR3 coding sequence is TGCGCCAGCAGCGACGGACAGCCGATCTCTGGAAACACCATATATTTT.

The rearrangement uses TRBV5-1 and TRBJ1-4; D gene unclear. The CDR3 extends over 14 amino acids. Germline CDR1 SGHRS, CDR2 YFSETQ. Trimming left V 2 bases short and J 6 bases short, with 11 bases between. CDR3 bases: TGCGCCAGCAGCTTCCTACAGCAGGATGAAAAACTGTTTTTT. The encoded protein is CASSFLQQDEKLFF. Complete variable domain (other parts from reference TRBV5-1 and TRBJ1-4): KAGVTQTPRYLIKTRGQQVTLSCSPISGHRSVSWYQQTPGQGLQFLFEYFSETQRNKGNFPGRFSGRQFSNSRSEMNVSTLELGDSALYLCASSFLQQDEKLFFGSGTQLSVL.

This clone was seen only a few times. The rearrangement links TRBV15 to TRBJ1-6; no reliable D call. Germline V lookup: CDR1 LNHNV, CDR2 YYDKDF (reference sequence). Trimming stripped 1 base from V and 7 bases from J, with 8 bases between. The CDR3 is 14 residues long. CDR3 region: CATSRGFRNSPLHF. CDR3 DNA sequence: TGTGCCACCAGCAGAGGGTTTAGAAATTCACCCCTCCACTTT.

V and J are TRBV18 and TRBJ1-5; unclear D gene. From germline, CDR1 is KGHSH and CDR2 LQKENI. V was cut by 3 bases and J by 9 bases, with 21 bases left in between. The CDR3 is 16 amino acids. CDR3 DNA sequence: TGTGCCAGCTCACCGGCTGAGTCCGACTACGATCCGCCCCAGCATTTT. Its protein is CASSPAESDYDPPQHF. The full variable domain, rest sourced from reference TRBV18 and TRBJ1-5, is NAGVMQNPRHLVRRRGQEARLRCSPMKGHSHVYWYRQLPEEGLKFMVYLQKENIIDESGMPKERFSAEFPKEGPSILRIQQVVRGDSAAYFCASSPAESDYDPPQHFGDGTRLSIL.